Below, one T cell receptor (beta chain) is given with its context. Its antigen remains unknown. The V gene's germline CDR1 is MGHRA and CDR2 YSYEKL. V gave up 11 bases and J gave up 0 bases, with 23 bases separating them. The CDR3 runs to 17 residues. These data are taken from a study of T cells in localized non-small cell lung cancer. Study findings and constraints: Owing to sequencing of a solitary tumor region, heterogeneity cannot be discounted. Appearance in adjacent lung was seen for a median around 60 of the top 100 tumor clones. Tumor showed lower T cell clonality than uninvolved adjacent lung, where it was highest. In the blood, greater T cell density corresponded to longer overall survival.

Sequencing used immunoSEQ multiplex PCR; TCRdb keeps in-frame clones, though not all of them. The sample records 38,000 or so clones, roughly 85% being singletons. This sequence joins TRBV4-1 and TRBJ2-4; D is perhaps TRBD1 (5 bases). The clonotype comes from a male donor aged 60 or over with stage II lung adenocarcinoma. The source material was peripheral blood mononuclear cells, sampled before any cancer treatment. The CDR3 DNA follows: TGCGCCGCCGCAGGTGGGCAGGGAAACTTAGCCAAAAACATTCAGTACTTC. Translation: CAAAGGQGNLAKNIQYF.